The present T cell receptor beta chain was sequenced within a study of cytomegalovirus exposure and HLA in healthy donors. Study details: In a previous analysis, 120 million or so unique TCR beta sequences were found from about 190 million T cells. Inside one of the first data releases sat 80 million to 95 million unique TCRs taken from HLA-typed donors.

A multiplex PCR was run with 60 Vbeta primers and 13 Jbeta primers. Using immunoSEQ multiplex PCR, the repertoire was profiled, and TCRdb retains in-frame clones only, with some absent. The table records roughly 230,000 clones, roughly 91% of them present only once. At sampling all donors were nominally healthy, likely with unrecorded immune exposures. The germline gives CDR1 LNHDA, CDR2 SQIVND (reference sequence). The CDR3 spans 15 residues. Trimming took off 6 bases at V and 4 bases at J, with 13 bases between the two ends. This clone turned up a few times. The chain joins TRBV19 to TRBJ2-6, with a possible D match to TRBD1 (6 bases). Sequenced material: PBMCs. The receptor was isolated from a girl aged 2 to 10 in good health and CMV-seronegative. The CDR3 sequence: CASRRTGWGANVLTF. The CDR3 coding sequence is TGTGCCAGTAGACGTACAGGGTGGGGGGCCAACGTCCTGACTTTC.